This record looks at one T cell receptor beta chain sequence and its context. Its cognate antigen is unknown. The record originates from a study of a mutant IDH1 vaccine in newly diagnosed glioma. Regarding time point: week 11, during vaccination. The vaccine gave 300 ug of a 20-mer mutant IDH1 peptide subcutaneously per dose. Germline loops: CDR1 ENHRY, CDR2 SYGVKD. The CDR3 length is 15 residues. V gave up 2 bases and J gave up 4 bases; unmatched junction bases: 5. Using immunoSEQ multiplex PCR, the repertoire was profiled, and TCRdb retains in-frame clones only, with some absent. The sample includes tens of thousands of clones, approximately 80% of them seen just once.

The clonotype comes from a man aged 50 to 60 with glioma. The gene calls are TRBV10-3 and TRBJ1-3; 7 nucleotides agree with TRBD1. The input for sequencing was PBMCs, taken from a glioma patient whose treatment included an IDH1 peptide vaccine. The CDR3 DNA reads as TGTGCCATCAGTGAGACAGGGGACGTCGGAAACACCATATATTTT. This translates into CAISETGDVGNTIYF.